This T cell receptor beta chain is drawn from a study of cytomegalovirus exposure and HLA in healthy donors. Study-wide points: Associated with cytomegalovirus, according to the listing, were 150 to 200 TCR beta chains.

This clone was recorded a few times. Its target is not known. Amplification used 60 Vbeta primers and 13 Jbeta primers. The method was immunoSEQ multiplex PCR; TCRdb's version includes in-frame clones alone and lacks a portion of them. The table shows about 160,000 clones, with about 81% occurring only once. Germline V gene lookup returns CDR1 SGHTA and CDR2 FQGTGA. With 4 bases removed from V and 3 bases from J, the gap between germline ends came to 7 bases. The CDR3 has 13 amino acids. The origin of this receptor is a woman younger than 30 in good health and CMV-seronegative. The specimen sequenced was PBMCs. This chain uses TRBV7-3 with TRBJ2-1; D remains unclear. The CDR3 coding sequence is TGTGCCAGCAGCTCGTCGGGCTACAATGAGCAGTTCTTC. Translating gives CASSSSGYNEQFF. Full variable domain (missing parts from reference TRBV7-3 and TRBJ2-1): GAGVSQTPSNKVTEKGKYVELRCDPISGHTALYWYRQSLGQGPEFLIYFQGTGAADDSGLPNDRFFAVRPEGSVSTLKIQRTERGDSAVYLCASSSSGYNEQFFGPGTRLTVL.